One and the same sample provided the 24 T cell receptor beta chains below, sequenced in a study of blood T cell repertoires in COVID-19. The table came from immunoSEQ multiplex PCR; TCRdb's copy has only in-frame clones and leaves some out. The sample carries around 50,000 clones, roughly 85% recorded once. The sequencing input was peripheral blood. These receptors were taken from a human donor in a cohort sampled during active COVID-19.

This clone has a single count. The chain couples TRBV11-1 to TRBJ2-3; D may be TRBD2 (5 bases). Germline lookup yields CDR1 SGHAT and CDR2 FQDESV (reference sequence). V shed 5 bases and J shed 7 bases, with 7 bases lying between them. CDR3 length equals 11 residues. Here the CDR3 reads CASSRGNTQYF. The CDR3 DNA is TGTGCCAGCAGCCGGGGTAATACGCAGTATTTT.

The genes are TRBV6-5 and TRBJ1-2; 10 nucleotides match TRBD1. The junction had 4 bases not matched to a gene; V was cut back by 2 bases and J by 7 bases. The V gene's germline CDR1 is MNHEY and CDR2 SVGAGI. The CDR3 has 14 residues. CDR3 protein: CASSYRQGAGGYTF. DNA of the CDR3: TGTGCCAGCAGTTACCGACAGGGGGCGGGTGGCTACACCTTC.

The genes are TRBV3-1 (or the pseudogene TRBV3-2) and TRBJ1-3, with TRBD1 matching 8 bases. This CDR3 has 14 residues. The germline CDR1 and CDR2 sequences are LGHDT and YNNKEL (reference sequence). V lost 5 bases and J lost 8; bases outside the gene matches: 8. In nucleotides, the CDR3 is TGTGCCAGCAGCTCCCGGACAGGGTGGGACACCATATATTTT. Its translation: CASSSRTGWDTIYF.

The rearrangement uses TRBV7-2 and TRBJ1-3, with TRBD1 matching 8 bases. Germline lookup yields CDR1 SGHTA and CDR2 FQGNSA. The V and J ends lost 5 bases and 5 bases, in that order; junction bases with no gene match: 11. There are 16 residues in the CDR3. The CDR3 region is CASSPTATGARNTIYF. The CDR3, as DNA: TGTGCCAGCAGCCCCACGGCGACAGGGGCGAGAAACACCATATATTTT.

CDR3 nucleotide sequence: TGTGCCAGCAGCCATAGCGGGGGGGCCGGTGGGGCCAACGTCCTGACTTTC. As protein: CASSHSGGAGGANVLTF. The chain couples TRBV3-1 (or the pseudogene TRBV3-2) to TRBJ2-6; 11 bases map to TRBD2. Germline CDR1 LGHDT, CDR2 YNNKEL (reference sequence). V lost 3 bases and J lost 3; bases outside the gene matches: 4. The CDR3 totals 17 residues.

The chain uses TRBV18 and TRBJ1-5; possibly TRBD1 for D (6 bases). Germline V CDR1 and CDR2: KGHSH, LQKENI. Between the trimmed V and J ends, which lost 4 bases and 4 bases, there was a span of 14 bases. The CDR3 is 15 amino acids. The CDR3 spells CASSLKDSPNQPQHF. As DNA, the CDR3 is TGTGCCAGCTCACTAAAGGACAGCCCGAATCAGCCCCAGCATTTT.

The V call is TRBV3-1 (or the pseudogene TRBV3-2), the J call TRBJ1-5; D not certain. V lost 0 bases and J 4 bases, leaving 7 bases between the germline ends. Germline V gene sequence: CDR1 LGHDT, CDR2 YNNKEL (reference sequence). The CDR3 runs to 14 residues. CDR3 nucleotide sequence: TGTGCCAGCAGCCAAGATTTCACTAATCAGCCCCAGCATTTT. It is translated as CASSQDFTNQPQHF.

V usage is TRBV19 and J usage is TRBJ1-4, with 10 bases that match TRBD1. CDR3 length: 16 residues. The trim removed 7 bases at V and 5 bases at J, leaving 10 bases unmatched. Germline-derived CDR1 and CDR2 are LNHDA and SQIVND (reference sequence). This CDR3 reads CASKGTGVGLNEKLFF. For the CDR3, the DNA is TGTGCCAGTAAGGGGACAGGGGTCGGATTAAATGAAAAACTGTTTTTT.

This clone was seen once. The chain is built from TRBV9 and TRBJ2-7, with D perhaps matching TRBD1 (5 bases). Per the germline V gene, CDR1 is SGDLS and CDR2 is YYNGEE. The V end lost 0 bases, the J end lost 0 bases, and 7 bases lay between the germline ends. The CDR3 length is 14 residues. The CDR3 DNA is TGTGCCAGCAGCGTAGGGACAAACTCCTACGAGCAGTACTTC. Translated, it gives CASSVGTNSYEQYF. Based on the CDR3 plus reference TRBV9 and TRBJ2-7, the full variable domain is DSGVTQTPKHLITATGQRVTLRCSPRSGDLSVYWYQQSLDQGLQFLIQYYNGEERAKGNILERFSAQQFPDLHSELNLSSLELGDSALYFCASSVGTNSYEQYFGPGTRLTVT.

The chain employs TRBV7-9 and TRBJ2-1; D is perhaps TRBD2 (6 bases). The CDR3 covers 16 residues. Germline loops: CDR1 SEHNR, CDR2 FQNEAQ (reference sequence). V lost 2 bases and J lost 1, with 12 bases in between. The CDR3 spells CASSLSLAGSYNEQFF. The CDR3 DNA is TGTGCCAGCAGCTTAAGCTTGGCGGGATCCTACAATGAGCAGTTCTTC. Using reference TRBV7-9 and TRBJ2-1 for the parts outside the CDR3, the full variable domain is DTGVSQNPRHKITKRGQNVTFRCDPISEHNRLYWYRQTLGQGPEFLTYFQNEAQLEKSRLLSDRFSAERPKGSFSTLEIQRTEQGDSAMYLCASSLSLAGSYNEQFFGPGTRLTVL.

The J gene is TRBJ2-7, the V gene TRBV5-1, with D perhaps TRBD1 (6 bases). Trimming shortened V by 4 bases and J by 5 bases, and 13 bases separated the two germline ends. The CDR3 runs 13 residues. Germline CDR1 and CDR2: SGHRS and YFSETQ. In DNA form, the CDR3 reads TGCGCCAGCAGCGACCTACAGGGCCACGAGCAGTACTTC. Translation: CASSDLQGHEQYF.

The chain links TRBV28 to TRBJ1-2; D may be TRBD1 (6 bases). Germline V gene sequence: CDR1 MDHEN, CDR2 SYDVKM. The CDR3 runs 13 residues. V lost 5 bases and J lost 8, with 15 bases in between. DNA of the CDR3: TGTGCCAGCAGTGCTACCCACAGGGACGGCTACACCTTC. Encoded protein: CASSATHRDGYTF.

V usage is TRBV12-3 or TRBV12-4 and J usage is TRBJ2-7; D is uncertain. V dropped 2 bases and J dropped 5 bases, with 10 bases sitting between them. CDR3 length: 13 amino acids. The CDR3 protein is CASSLLRSDEQYF. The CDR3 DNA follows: TGTGCCAGCAGTTTATTGAGGTCTGACGAGCAGTACTTC.

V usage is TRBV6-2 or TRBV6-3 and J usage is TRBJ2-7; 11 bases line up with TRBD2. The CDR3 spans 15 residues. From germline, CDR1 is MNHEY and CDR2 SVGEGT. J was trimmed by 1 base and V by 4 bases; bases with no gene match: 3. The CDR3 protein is CASSSTSGVSYEQYF. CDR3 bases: TGTGCCAGCAGTTCGACTAGCGGGGTTTCCTACGAGCAGTACTTC.

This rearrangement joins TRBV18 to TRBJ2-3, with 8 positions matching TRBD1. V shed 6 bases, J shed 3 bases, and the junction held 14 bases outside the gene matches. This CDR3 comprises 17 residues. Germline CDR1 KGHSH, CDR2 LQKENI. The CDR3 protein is CASSPTHRGSRTDTQYF. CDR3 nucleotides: TGTGCCAGCTCGCCTACCCACAGGGGGTCTCGGACAGATACGCAGTATTTT.

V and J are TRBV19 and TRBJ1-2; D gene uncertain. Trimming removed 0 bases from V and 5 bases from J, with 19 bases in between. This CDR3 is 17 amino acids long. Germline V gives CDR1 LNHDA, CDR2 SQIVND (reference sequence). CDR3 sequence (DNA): TGTGCCAGTAGTATAGAGCTCCTGAGGTCCCATATATATGGCTACACCTTC. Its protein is CASSIELLRSHIYGYTF.

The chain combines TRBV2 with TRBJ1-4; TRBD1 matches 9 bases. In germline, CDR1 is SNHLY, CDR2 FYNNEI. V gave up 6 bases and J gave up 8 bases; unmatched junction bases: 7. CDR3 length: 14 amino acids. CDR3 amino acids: CASRYDRGDEKLFF. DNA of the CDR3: TGTGCCAGCAGATATGACAGGGGGGACGAAAAACTGTTTTTT. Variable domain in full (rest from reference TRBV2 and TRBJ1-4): EPEVTQTPSHQVTQMGQEVILRCVPISNHLYFYWYRQILGQKVEFLVSFYNNEISEKSEIFDDQFSVERPDGSNFTLKIRSTKLEDSAMYFCASRYDRGDEKLFFGSGTQLSVL.

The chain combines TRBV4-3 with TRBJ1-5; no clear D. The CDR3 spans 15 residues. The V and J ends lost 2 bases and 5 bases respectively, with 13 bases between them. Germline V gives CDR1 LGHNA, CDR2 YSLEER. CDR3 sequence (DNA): TGCGCCAGCAGCCAAACCGCTGGACTCGATCAGCCCCAGCATTTT. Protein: CASSQTAGLDQPQHF.

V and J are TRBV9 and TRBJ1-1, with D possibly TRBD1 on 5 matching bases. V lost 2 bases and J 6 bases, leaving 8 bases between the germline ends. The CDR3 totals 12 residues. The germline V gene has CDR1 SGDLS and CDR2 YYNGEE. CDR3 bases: TGTGCCAGCAGCGTGCAGGGATCTGAAGCTTTCTTT. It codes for CASSVQGSEAFF.

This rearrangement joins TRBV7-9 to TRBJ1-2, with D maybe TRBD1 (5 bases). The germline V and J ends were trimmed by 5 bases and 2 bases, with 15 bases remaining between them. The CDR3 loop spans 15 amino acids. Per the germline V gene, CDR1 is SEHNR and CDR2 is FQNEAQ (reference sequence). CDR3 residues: CASSPGAGRNYGYTF. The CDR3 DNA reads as TGTGCCAGCAGCCCTGGCGCGGGGCGGAACTATGGCTACACCTTC.

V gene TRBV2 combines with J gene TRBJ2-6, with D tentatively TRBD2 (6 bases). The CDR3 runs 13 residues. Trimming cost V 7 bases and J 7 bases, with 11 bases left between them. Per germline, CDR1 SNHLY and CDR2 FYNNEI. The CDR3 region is CASILGGANVLTF. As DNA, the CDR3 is TGTGCCAGCATTCTCGGGGGAGCCAACGTCCTGACTTTC. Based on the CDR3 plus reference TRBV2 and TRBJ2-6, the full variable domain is EPEVTQTPSHQVTQMGQEVILRCVPISNHLYFYWYRQILGQKVEFLVSFYNNEISEKSEIFDDQFSVERPDGSNFTLKIRSTKLEDSAMYFCASILGGANVLTFGAGSRLTVL.

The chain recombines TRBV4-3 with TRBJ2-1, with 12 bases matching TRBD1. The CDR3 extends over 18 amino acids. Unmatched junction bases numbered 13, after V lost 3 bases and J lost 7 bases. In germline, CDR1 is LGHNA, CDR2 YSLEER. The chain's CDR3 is CASSQDPPGQGARNEQFF. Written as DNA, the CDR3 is TGCGCCAGCAGCCAGGACCCTCCGGGACAGGGGGCAAGAAATGAGCAGTTCTTC.

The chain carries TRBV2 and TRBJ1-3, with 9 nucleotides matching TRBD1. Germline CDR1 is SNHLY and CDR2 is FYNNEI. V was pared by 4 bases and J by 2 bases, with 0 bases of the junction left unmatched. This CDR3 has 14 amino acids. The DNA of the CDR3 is TGTGCCAGCAGTGGACAGGGGGCTGGAAACACCATATATTTT. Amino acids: CASSGQGAGNTIYF.

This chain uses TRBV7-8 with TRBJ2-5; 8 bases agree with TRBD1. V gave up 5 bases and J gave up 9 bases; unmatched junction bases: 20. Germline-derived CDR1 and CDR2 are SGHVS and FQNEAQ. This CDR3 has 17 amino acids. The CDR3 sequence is CASSPIPVTGDAGSQYF. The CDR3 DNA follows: TGTGCCAGCAGCCCGATACCGGTGACAGGGGACGCCGGGTCCCAGTACTTC.